The 21 T cell receptor beta chains below come from one sample, sequenced in a study of blood T cell repertoires in COVID-19. The repertoire was sequenced with immunoSEQ multiplex PCR; TCRdb's copy has only in-frame clones and lacks some. The table shows about 440,000 clones, with roughly 88% occurring only once. Sequences were obtained from PBMCs or T cells enriched from blood (not recorded which). Receptors were obtained from a man aged 18 to 29 who had recovered from COVID-19.

V gene TRBV29-1 combines with J gene TRBJ1-4; D is possibly TRBD1 (5 bases). CDR1 is SQVTM and CDR2 is ANQGSEA in the germline V gene. This CDR3 contains 14 residues. The germline V and J ends were trimmed by 2 bases and 5 bases, with 12 bases remaining between them. CDR3 nucleotides: TGCAGCGTTGAAACCGGGACTGAGAATGAAAAACTGTTTTTT. Amino acids: CSVETGTENEKLFF. The entire variable domain, with the rest obtained from reference TRBV29-1 and TRBJ1-4, is as follows: SAVISQKPSRDICQRGTSLTIQCQVDSQVTMMFWYRQQPGQSLTLIATANQGSEATYESGFVIDKFPISRPNLTFSTLTVSNMSPEDSSIYLCSVETGTENEKLFFGSGTQLSVL.

This clone was seen a single time. J is TRBJ1-2 and V is TRBV5-1; D perhaps matches TRBD1 (5 bases). The CDR3 loop spans 13 amino acids. Germline V gene lookup returns CDR1 SGHRS and CDR2 YFSETQ. Trimming left V 2 bases short and J 4 bases short, with 9 bases between. Here the CDR3 DNA reads TGCGCCAGCAGCTTCAGCGACAGCTATGGCTACACCTTC. Translating gives CASSFSDSYGYTF.

The gene calls are TRBV2 and TRBJ1-5; 8 bases line up with TRBD1. V trimming: 6 bases; J trimming: 4 bases; junction bases outside the gene matches: 11. The V gene's germline CDR1 is SNHLY and CDR2 FYNNEI. The CDR3 contains 16 residues. The DNA for the CDR3 is TGTGCCAGCAGCCCGGACAGGGCAATTAGAAATCAGCCCCAGCATTTT. Translation gives CASSPDRAIRNQPQHF. The whole variable domain, filled in from reference TRBV2 and TRBJ1-5, reads EPEVTQTPSHQVTQMGQEVILRCVPISNHLYFYWYRQILGQKVEFLVSFYNNEISEKSEIFDDQFSVERPDGSNFTLKIRSTKLEDSAMYFCASSPDRAIRNQPQHFGDGTRLSIL.

The chain employs TRBV9 and TRBJ1-2, with 8 bases matching TRBD1. CDR1 and CDR2 (germline): SGDLS, YYNGEE. J gave up 5 bases and V 4 bases, and 4 bases lay outside the gene matches. The CDR3 has 13 residues. The CDR3 here is CASSPRTGYGYTF. CDR3 DNA sequence: TGTGCCAGCAGCCCCCGGACAGGGTATGGCTACACCTTC.

The chain links TRBV11-3 to TRBJ2-5; D is possibly TRBD2 (6 bases). This CDR3 is built from 17 residues. Germline assignment: CDR1 SGHNT and CDR2 YENEEA. V shed 1 base and J shed 5 bases, with 20 bases lying between them. The CDR3 is CASSLGAEGLAGETQYF. CDR3 in DNA: TGTGCCAGCAGCTTAGGAGCGGAGGGGCTAGCAGGCGAGACCCAGTACTTC.

This rearrangement joins TRBV12-5 to TRBJ1-1; D is unclear. The V end lost 6 bases, the J end lost 0 bases, and 8 bases lay between the germline ends. Germline V gene lookup returns CDR1 LGHNT and CDR2 FRNRAP. CDR3 length: 13 amino acids. CDR3 loop: CASGLPMNTEAFF. The CDR3 bases are TGTGCTAGTGGCCTACCGATGAACACTGAAGCTTTCTTT.

This clone has only a few counts. V gene TRBV2 combines with J gene TRBJ1-1, with D tentatively TRBD1 (6 bases). The CDR3 is made up of 12 amino acids. Germline V lookup: CDR1 SNHLY, CDR2 FYNNEI. The V end lost 11 bases, the J end lost 2 bases, and 12 bases lay between the germline ends. The CDR3 sequence is CASKDRNTEAFF. CDR3 coding DNA: TGTGCCTCCAAGGACAGAAACACTGAAGCTTTCTTT.

The chain links TRBV28 to TRBJ2-7; 7 nucleotides align to TRBD1. The CDR3 is 15 residues long. Trimming removed 3 bases from V and 2 bases from J; junction bases left unmatched: 7. Germline loops: CDR1 MDHEN, CDR2 SYDVKM. In DNA form, the CDR3 reads TGTGCCAGCAGTTTGGGGACAGTCGGGACCTACGAGCAGTACTTC. This codes for CASSLGTVGTYEQYF.

This chain links TRBV10-3 with TRBJ1-6, with TRBD1 identical over 11 bases. Trimming at V came to 5 bases and at J to 12 bases, leaving 3 bases not matched to a gene. Per germline, CDR1 ENHRY and CDR2 SYGVKD. CDR3 size: 13 residues. CDR3 in amino acids: CAISTGTGGPLHF. DNA of the CDR3: TGTGCCATCAGTACCGGGACAGGGGGACCCCTCCACTTT.

This chain links TRBV6-1 with TRBJ1-2, with D uncertain. V gave up 3 bases and J gave up 2 bases, with 7 bases separating them. The germline CDR1 and CDR2 sequences are MNHNS and SASEGT. This CDR3 spans 13 amino acids. DNA for the CDR3: TGTGCCAGCAGTGAGGGCCGAAACTATGGCTACACCTTC. Amino acids: CASSEGRNYGYTF.

On this clone: One end of the junction is discordant with germline, which a read error may explain. The chain uses TRBV19 and TRBJ2-7; 11 bases match TRBD2. The CDR3 consists of 14 residues. Germline V gene sequence: CDR1 LNHDA, CDR2 SQIVND (reference sequence). The CDR3 sequence: CASSLAGGSNEQYF. DNA for the CDR3: TGTGCCAGTAGTCTAGCGGGGGGCTCCAACGAGCAGTACTTC.

The genes are TRBV6-5 and TRBJ1-1; D might be TRBD1 (6 bases). V was cut by 6 bases and J by 6 bases, with 20 bases left in between. Germline V gene lookup returns CDR1 MNHEY and CDR2 SVGAGI. The CDR3 is 15 amino acids. The CDR3 DNA follows: TGTGCCAGCAGGCCCATTCGGAACGACAGGTCTGAAGCTTTCTTT. Translation gives CASRPIRNDRSEAFF.

The V and J genes are TRBV5-1 and TRBJ1-5; D is unclear. This CDR3 is 15 amino acids long. The V gene lost 1 base and the J gene lost 2 bases, with 10 bases spanning the gap. Germline V gene data show CDR1 as SGHRS and CDR2 as YFSETQ. CDR3 sequence (DNA): TGCGCCAGCAGCTTGTCCGGGGATGGCAATCAGCCCCAGCATTTT. It encodes CASSLSGDGNQPQHF. Looking up the rest from reference TRBV5-1 and TRBJ1-5 gives the full variable domain: KAGVTQTPRYLIKTRGQQVTLSCSPISGHRSVSWYQQTPGQGLQFLFEYFSETQRNKGNFPGRFSGRQFSNSRSEMNVSTLELGDSALYLCASSLSGDGNQPQHFGDGTRLSIL.

The chain recombines TRBV18 with TRBJ1-1; 7 positions agree with TRBD1. The V and J ends lost 6 bases and 1 base, in that order; junction bases with no gene match: 11. The CDR3 is made up of 16 amino acids. Germline CDR1 KGHSH, CDR2 LQKENI. The CDR3 is CASSFGYRGANTEAFF. CDR3 nucleotide sequence: TGTGCCAGCTCGTTCGGATACAGGGGAGCGAACACTGAAGCTTTCTTT.

The chain carries TRBV6-5 and TRBJ1-5; weak D call: TRBD1 (6 bases). Trimming stripped 7 bases from V and 6 bases from J, with 10 bases between. This CDR3 is 12 amino acids long. Germline lookup yields CDR1 MNHEY and CDR2 SVGAGI. The CDR3 loop reads CASTPGVQPQHF. Written as DNA, the CDR3 is TGTGCCAGCACCCCAGGGGTTCAGCCCCAGCATTTT.

The rearrangement joins TRBV10-2 to TRBJ2-1; 8 nucleotides match TRBD2. After removal of 2 bases from V and 9 bases from J, the junction contained 9 bases not matched to a gene. The germline CDR1 and CDR2 sequences are WSHSY and SAAADI. The length of the CDR3 is 15 residues. Here the CDR3 reads CASSEVGPAGGEQFF. The CDR3 nucleotides read TGCGCCAGCAGTGAGGTCGGCCCTGCGGGGGGTGAGCAGTTCTTC.

The J gene is TRBJ2-1, the V gene TRBV28, with 10 bases that match TRBD2. Losses at the gene ends were 6 bases for V and 2 bases for J; bases not matched to a gene: 7. The CDR3 totals 16 residues. Germline lookup yields CDR1 MDHEN and CDR2 SYDVKM. The CDR3: CASRTAGGPTYNEQFF. The CDR3 DNA is TGTGCCAGCAGAACAGCGGGAGGGCCAACCTACAATGAGCAGTTCTTC.

J is TRBJ1-6 and V is TRBV5-1; 7 bases are shared with TRBD1. Germline-derived CDR1 and CDR2 are SGHRS and YFSETQ. V gave up 0 bases and J gave up 9 bases; unmatched junction bases: 9. This CDR3 has 16 residues. The CDR3 loop is CASSLGPNRGSSPLHF. The CDR3 DNA follows: TGCGCCAGCAGCTTGGGTCCGAACAGGGGATCTTCACCCCTCCACTTT.

The chain employs TRBV2 and TRBJ2-5, with 8 bases lining up with TRBD1. CDR1 is SNHLY and CDR2 is FYNNEI in the germline V gene. Trimming removed 6 bases from V and 5 bases from J; junction bases left unmatched: 8. The CDR3 runs 14 residues. CDR3 loop: CASSLGQGWETQYF. CDR3 in DNA: TGTGCCAGCAGCCTTGGACAGGGATGGGAGACCCAGTACTTC. Combining the CDR3 with reference TRBV2 and TRBJ2-5 gives the whole variable domain EPEVTQTPSHQVTQMGQEVILRCVPISNHLYFYWYRQILGQKVEFLVSFYNNEISEKSEIFDDQFSVERPDGSNFTLKIRSTKLEDSAMYFCASSLGQGWETQYFGPGTRLLVL.

The chain couples TRBV3-1 (or the pseudogene TRBV3-2) to TRBJ2-1; 13 bases match TRBD2. V was pared by 3 bases and J by 10 bases, with 9 bases of the junction left unmatched. The CDR3 extends over 16 amino acids. Germline CDR1 LGHDT, CDR2 YNNKEL (reference sequence). CDR3 protein: CASSHEGLAGRREQFF. The DNA of the CDR3 is TGTGCCAGCAGCCATGAGGGACTAGCGGGGAGACGGGAGCAGTTCTTC.

The genes are TRBV7-2 and TRBJ1-2, with 7 positions matching TRBD1. From germline, CDR1 is SGHTA and CDR2 FQGNSA. With V trimmed by 0 bases and J by 9 bases, 10 bases remained unmatched. The CDR3 spans 15 residues. DNA for the CDR3: TGTGCCAGCAGCTTAGCTAGGCAGGGGGTGGATCGCTACACCTTC. Its translation: CASSLARQGVDRYTF.